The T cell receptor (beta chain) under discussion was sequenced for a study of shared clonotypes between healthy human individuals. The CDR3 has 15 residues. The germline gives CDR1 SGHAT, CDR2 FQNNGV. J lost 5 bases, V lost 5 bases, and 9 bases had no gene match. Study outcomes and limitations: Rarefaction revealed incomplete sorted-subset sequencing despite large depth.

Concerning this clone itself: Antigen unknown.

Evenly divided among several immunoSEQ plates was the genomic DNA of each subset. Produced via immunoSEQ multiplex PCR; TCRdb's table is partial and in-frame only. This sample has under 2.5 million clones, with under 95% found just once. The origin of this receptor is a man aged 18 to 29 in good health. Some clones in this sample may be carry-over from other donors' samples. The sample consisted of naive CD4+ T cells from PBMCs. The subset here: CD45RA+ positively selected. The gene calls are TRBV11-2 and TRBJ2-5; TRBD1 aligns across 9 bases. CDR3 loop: CASSTYRGRGETQYF. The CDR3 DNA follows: TGTGCCAGCAGCACATACAGGGGGCGAGGCGAGACCCAGTACTTC.